Listed below are T cell receptor beta chains from one sample, sequenced in a study of T cell changes during pregnancy in multiple sclerosis. Clones were sequenced by immunoSEQ multiplex PCR, and TCRdb holds only the in-frame ones, with some missing. The sample consists of some 93,000 clones, 80% to 95% of them appearing once. The sample here was peripheral blood, taken after pregnancy. The receptor source for this set is a female donor with multiple sclerosis, enrolled in a pregnancy study. CDR3s include the opening cysteine and the closing phenylalanine or tryptophan. A D gene is named only where the DNA matches it firmly. Size values are once, few and many counts, or a class for expanded clones, and some rows have none.

clone_size j_call v_call d_call cdr3_aa
NA TRBJ2-7 TRBV5-1 TRBD1 CASSLRDRGDEQYF
few TRBJ2-4 TRBV7-9 NA CASSPPELVRNIQYF
NA TRBJ2-7 TRBV6-1 TRBD2 CASTPQGLAGTEQYF
NA TRBJ2-7 TRBV2 NA CASSQDFYEQYF
NA TRBJ2-7 TRBV18 TRBD1 CASSRVLTGGASYEQYF
NA TRBJ1-4 TRBV7-2 NA CASSYVVPPTNEKLFF
NA TRBJ2-7 TRBV5-6 TRBD1 CASSASDRGYEQYF
NA TRBJ2-1 TRBV5-4 NA CASSVFLGEAQFF
NA TRBJ2-1 TRBV11-2 TRBD2 CASSPDGLAGYNEQFF
NA TRBJ2-1 TRBV7-2 NA CASSLWAGAQNEQFF
few TRBJ2-1 TRBV7-8 TRBD2 CASSLGGGGSSYNEQFF
NA TRBJ2-5 TRBV20-1 NA CSANGETQYF
NA TRBJ1-3 TRBV11-1 NA CASSSVAAGNTIYF
NA TRBJ1-2 TRBV10-3 NA CAISESADFYGYTF
NA TRBJ1-3 TRBV6-5 NA CASSYSEAGSGNTIYF
NA TRBJ1-2 TRBV6-1 TRBD1 CASSEYGTGEEGYTF
NA TRBJ1-5 TRBV18 TRBD1 CASSPQGAYDQPQHF
once TRBJ2-2 TRBV5-1 TRBD1 CASSLPGQARTGELFF
NA TRBJ2-7 TRBV5-1 TRBD2 CASRLGGGRNYEQYF
NA TRBJ2-1 TRBV18 NA CASSPIGSLKEQFF
NA TRBJ2-1 TRBV6-5 TRBD1 CASSQGQVNEQFF
NA TRBJ1-5 TRBV4-2 NA CASSQGSESNQPQHF
NA TRBJ1-1 TRBV30 NA CAWSARRDTEAFF
NA TRBJ1-5 TRBV2 NA CASSENQGSQPQHF
once TRBJ2-5 TRBV5-6 NA CASRLAPQETQYF
NA TRBJ1-5 TRBV2 TRBD1 CASRPETGRNQPQHF
NA TRBJ2-1 TRBV6-5 NA CASSLGDYNEQFF
NA TRBJ2-3 TRBV25-1 NA CASSGTGTDTQYF
NA TRBJ2-1 TRBV5-1 NA CASSTSGDSSSYNEQFF
NA TRBJ2-7 TRBV19 TRBD1 CASTPGGDEQYF
NA TRBJ2-7 TRBV7-6 NA CASSPSGGENEQYF
NA TRBJ1-1 TRBV30 NA CAWTPGGRAAFF
NA TRBJ1-2 TRBV30 NA CAWSPGGNYGYTF
NA TRBJ1-5 TRBV6-1 TRBD1 CASRERGQWSNQPQHF
NA TRBJ2-3 TRBV7-2 NA CASSLVQRTTSYTDTQYF